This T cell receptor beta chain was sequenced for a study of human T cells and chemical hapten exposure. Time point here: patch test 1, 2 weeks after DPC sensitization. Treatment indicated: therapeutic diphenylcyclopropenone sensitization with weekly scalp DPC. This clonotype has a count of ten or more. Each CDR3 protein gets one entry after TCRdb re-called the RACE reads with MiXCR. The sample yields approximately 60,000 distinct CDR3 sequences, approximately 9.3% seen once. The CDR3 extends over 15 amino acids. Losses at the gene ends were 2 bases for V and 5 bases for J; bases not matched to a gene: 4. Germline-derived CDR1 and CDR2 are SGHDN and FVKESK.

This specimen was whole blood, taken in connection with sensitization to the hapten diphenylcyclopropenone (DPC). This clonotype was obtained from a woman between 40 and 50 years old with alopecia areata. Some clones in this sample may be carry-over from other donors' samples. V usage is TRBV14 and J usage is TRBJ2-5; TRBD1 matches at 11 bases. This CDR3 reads CASSQRTGGSETQYF. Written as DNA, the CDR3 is TGTGCCAGCAGCCAAAGGACAGGGGGCTCGGAGACCCAGTACTTC.